This T cell receptor beta chain derives from a study of T cells in Graves' hyperthyroidism and ophthalmopathy. Findings and caveats of the study: Ophthalmopathy was distinguished from stable hyperthyroidism by 13 V-J signatures. It was a median about 6.5 months before onset that the model predicted ophthalmopathy. Most expanded thyroid clonotypes above 0.001 recurred in blood.

This clonotype was seen just once. As yet, its antigen is unknown. Amplification of TCR beta CDR3 regions used RNA as the template. Using the HTBI primer set, a first-round RT-PCR was run on the TCR CDR3. TCRdb independently ran MiXCR on the multiplex PCR reads; one entry per CDR3 protein. The sample holds around 620,000 distinct CDR3 sequences, roughly 50% seen once. Lactation, pregnancy, other autoimmune disease or uncontrolled infection excluded patients. The germline V gene has CDR1 MGHDK and CDR2 SYGVNS. V lost 11 bases, J lost 7 bases, and 12 bases lay in between. CDR3 size: 11 residues. Source material: peripheral blood or thyroid tissue (not recorded which). The receptor comes from an adult woman with Graves' disease, either hyperthyroidism or ophthalmopathy (not recorded which). The V call is TRBV25-1, the J call TRBJ1-5, with D perhaps TRBD1 (5 bases). The CDR3 reads CAEYGDQPQHF. The CDR3 coding sequence is TGTGCCGAATATGGGGACCAGCCCCAGCATTTT.